This TCR beta chain was captured in a study of cytomegalovirus exposure and HLA in healthy donors. In germline, CDR1 is SGHRS, CDR2 YFSETQ. The CDR3 spans 14 residues. The V and J ends lost 4 bases and 2 bases, in that order; junction bases with no gene match: 4. With 60 Vbeta and 13 Jbeta primers, the PCR was carried out. Sequenced by immunoSEQ multiplex PCR; TCRdb stores in-frame clones only, minus some. The table includes approximately 150,000 clones, around 80% detected once. Among the donors, all were healthy bone marrow donors. V gene TRBV5-1 combines with J gene TRBJ2-7; 9 bases line up with TRBD1. The TCR was taken from a man aged 35-49 years in good health and CMV-seronegative. Sequencing was done on a sample of PBMCs. CDR3 DNA sequence: TGCGCCAGCAGCCCAGGGACAGGGCCCTACGAGCAGTACTTC. This encodes CASSPGTGPYEQYF.